This TCR beta chain was sequenced in a study of cytomegalovirus exposure and HLA in healthy donors. Findings and limits, study-wide: It was approximately 170 TCR beta chains that were listed as cytomegalovirus-associated. Roughly even sequencing depth across donors was the assumption behind the presence/absence analyses. Earlier findings revealed that most TCR beta V segments proved productive either about 90% or about 30% of the time.

This clone occurred once. The target antigen is unknown. In the PCR, 60 Vbeta and 13 Jbeta primers were used. Sequencing was performed with immunoSEQ multiplex PCR; in TCRdb, only in-frame clones are kept and a portion is missing. This table has 150,000 to 200,000 clones, 75% to 85% appearing once. There are 14 residues in the CDR3. In germline, CDR1 is WNHNN, CDR2 SYGVQD (reference sequence). Trimming at V came to 7 bases and at J to 5 bases, leaving 4 bases not matched to a gene. Nominal health characterized the donors when sampled, though unrecorded immune exposures were likely. The sequencing input was PBMCs. The rearrangement links TRBV10-1 to TRBJ2-3; 12 bases fit TRBD2. This sequence originates from a girl aged 2-10 years in good health and CMV-seropositive. CDR3 DNA: TGCGCCAGCACGGCACTAGCGGGAGGAGATACGCAGTATTTT. Translating it yields CASTALAGGDTQYF.